Sequencing of this TCR beta chain was carried out in a study of shared clonotypes between healthy human individuals. Turning to the study itself: In total, the donors were a couple of women and a few men aged 18 to 49. CD4 naive and memory got three plates each, CD8 naive two, CD8 memory one.

Tens of thousands of T cell genomes, or approximately 0.2 ug DNA, went into the sorted-subset replicate PCRs. TCRdb's table, derived via immunoSEQ multiplex PCR, lists solely in-frame clones and lacks some. The sample contains roughly 2.2 million clones, roughly 92% of which appear only once. Regarding this clone: Its antigen remains unidentified.

Study-wide results and caveats: Naive CD4 clonotypes overlapped across several donors at roughly 5.1%.

Germline CDR1 reads MNHEY; CDR2 reads SVGAGI. CDR3 length: 16 amino acids. V lost 2 bases and J lost 0, with 10 bases in between. This receptor was obtained from a man aged 18 to 29 in good health. Some clones in this sample may be carry-over from other donors' samples. The chain has TRBV6-5 and TRBJ1-4, with unresolved D. The sequenced material came from naive CD4+ T cells from PBMCs. The subset denotes: CD45RA+ positively selected. The CDR3 protein is CASSYRPGSTNEKLFF. For the CDR3, the DNA is TGTGCCAGCAGTTACCGTCCCGGATCAACTAATGAAAAACTGTTTTTT.